This TCR beta chain was sequenced during a study of T cell responses to AZD1222 COVID-19 vaccine. Study observations and caveats: Donors were mostly white British, more females; clonal diversity possibly underestimated. Close to half of all spike-specific TCRs reportedly target regions of the variants that are unmutated. Two AZD1222 administrations were followed by greater Spike-specific TCR breadth and depth.

Assay: immunoSEQ multiplex PCR; the TCRdb copy retains only in-frame clones and omits some. The data contain about 170,000 clones, 87% of them singletons. Remarks on this clone: The antigen remains undetermined.

Germline lookup yields CDR1 MDHEN and CDR2 SYDVKM. V trimming: 6 bases; J trimming: 3 bases; junction bases outside the gene matches: 9. The CDR3 runs to 16 residues. This sequence originates from an adult in good health. The material sequenced was peripheral blood, taken on day 0 of AZD1222 vaccination. The V gene is TRBV28, the J gene TRBJ1-1; 11 bases fit TRBD1. CDR3 sequence reads: CASSTLDRGLYTEAFF. The CDR3 nucleotides read TGTGCCAGCAGCACGCTGGACAGGGGGCTGTACACTGAAGCTTTCTTT.